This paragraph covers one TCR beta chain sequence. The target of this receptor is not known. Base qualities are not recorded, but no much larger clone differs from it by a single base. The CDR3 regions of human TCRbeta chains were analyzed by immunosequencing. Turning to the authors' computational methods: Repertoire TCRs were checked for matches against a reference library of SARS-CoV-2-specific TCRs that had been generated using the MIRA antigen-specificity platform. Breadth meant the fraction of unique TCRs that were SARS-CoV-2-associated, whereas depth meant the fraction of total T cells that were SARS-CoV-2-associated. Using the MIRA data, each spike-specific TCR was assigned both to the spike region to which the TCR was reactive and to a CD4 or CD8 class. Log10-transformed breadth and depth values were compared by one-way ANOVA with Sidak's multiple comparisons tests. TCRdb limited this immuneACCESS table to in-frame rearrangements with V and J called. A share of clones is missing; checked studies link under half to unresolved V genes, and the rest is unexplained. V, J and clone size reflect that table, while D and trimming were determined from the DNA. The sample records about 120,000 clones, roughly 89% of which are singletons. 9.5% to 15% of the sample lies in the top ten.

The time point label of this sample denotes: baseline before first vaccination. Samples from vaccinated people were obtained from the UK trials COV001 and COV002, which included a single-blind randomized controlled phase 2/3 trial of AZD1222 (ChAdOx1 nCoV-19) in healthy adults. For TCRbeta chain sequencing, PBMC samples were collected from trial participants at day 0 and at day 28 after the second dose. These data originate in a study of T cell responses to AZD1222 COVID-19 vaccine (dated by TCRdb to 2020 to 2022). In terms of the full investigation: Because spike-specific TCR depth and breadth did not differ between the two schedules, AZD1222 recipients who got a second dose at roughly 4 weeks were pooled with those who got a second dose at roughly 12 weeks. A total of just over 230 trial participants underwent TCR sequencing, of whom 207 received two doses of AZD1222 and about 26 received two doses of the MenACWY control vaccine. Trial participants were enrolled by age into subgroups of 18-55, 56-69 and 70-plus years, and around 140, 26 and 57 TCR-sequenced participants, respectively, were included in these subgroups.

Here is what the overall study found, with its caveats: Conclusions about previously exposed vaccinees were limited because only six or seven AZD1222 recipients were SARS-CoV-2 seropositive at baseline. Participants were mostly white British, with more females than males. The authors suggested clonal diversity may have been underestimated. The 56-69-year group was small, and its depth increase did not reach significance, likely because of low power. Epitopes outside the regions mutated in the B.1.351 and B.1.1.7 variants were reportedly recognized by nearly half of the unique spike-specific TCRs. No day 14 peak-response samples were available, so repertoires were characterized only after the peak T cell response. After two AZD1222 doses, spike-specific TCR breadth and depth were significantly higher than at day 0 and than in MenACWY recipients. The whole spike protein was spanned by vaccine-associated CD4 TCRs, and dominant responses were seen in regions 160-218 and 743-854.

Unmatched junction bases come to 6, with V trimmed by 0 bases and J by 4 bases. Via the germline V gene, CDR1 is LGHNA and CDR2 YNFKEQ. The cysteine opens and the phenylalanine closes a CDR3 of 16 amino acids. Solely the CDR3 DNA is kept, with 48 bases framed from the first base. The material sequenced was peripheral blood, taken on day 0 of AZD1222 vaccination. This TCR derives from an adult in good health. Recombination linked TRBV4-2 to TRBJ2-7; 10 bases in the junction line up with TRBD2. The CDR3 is CASSQDVLAGVYEQYF. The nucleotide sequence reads TGTGCCAGCAGCCAAGATGTCCTAGCGGGAGTGTACGAGCAGTACTTC.